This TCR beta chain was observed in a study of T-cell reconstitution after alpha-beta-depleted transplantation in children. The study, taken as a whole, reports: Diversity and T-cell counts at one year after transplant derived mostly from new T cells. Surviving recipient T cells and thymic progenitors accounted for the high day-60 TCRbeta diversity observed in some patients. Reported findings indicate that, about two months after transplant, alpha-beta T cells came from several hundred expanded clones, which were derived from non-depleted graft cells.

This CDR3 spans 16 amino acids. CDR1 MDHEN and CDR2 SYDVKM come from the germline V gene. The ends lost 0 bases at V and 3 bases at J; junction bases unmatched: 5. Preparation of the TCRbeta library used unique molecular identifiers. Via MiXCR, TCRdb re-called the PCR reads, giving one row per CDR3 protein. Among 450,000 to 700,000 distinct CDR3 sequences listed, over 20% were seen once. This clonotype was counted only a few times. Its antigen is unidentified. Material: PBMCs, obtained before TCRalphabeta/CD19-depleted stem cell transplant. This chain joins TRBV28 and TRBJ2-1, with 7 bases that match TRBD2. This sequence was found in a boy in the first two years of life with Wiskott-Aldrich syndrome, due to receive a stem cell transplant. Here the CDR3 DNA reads TGTGCCAGCAGTTTATGGCTAGCGGCTGTCTACAATGAGCAGTTCTTC. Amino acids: CASSLWLAAVYNEQFF. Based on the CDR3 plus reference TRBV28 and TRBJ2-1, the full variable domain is DVKVTQSSRYLVKRTGEKVFLECVQDMDHENMFWYRQDPGLGLRLIYFSYDVKMKEKGDIPEGYSVSREKKERFSLILESASTNQTSMYLCASSLWLAAVYNEQFFGPGTRLTVL.